These 2 T cell receptor beta chains originate from one sample sequenced in a study of Ad26.COV2.S vaccination and SARS-CoV-2 variants. Treatment noted: around 19 received Ad26.COV2.S at low or high dose, single or two shots; 5 received placebo; per-sample allocation not given. Repertoires come from day 63 after the first vaccine or placebo injection. Using immunoSEQ multiplex PCR, the repertoire was profiled, and TCRdb retains in-frame clones only, with some absent. The table records around 370,000 clones, approximately 85% of them present only once. The sequencing used peripheral blood, collected in a trial of Ad26.COV2.S vaccine versus placebo. The receptors were sampled from a person between 18 and 59 years old who received the Ad26.COV2.S COVID-19 vaccine or a placebo.

In the case of this clone: The sample contains more than one DNA sequence encoding this CDR3. This rearrangement joins TRBV5-4 to TRBJ1-2, with TRBD1 identical over 7 bases. CDR3 length: 15 residues. The V segment lost 0 bases and the J segment 1 base; nucleotides outside the gene matches: 3. Germline-derived CDR1 and CDR2 are SGHNT and YYREEE (reference sequence). In DNA, the CDR3 is TGTGCCAGCAGCTTGGACAGGGGAATTAACTATGGCTACACCTTC. Translating gives CASSLDRGINYGYTF.

The rearrangement uses TRBV4-3 and TRBJ1-3, with D perhaps matching TRBD1 (5 bases). The CDR3 is 15 amino acids. Germline V lookup: CDR1 LGHNA, CDR2 YSLEER. Between the trimmed V and J ends, which lost 0 bases and 4 bases, there was a span of 10 bases. CDR3 nucleotides: TGCGCCAGCAGCCAAGATGCAGGGACGGGAAACACCATATATTTT. Translating gives CASSQDAGTGNTIYF.